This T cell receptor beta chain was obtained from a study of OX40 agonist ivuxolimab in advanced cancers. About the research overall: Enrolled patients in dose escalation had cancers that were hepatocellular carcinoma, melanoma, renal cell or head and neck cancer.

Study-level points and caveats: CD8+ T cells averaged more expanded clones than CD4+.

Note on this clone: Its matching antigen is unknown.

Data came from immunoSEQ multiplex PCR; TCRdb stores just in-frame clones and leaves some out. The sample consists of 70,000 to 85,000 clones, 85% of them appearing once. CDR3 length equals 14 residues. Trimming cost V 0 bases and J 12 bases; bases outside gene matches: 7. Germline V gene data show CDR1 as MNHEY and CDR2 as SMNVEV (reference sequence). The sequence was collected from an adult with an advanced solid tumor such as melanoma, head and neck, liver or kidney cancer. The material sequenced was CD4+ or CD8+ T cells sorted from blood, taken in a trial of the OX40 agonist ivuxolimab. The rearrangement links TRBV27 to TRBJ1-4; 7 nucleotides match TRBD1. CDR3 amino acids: CASSLSGGPHELFF. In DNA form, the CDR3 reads TGTGCCAGCAGTTTATCAGGGGGCCCCCACGAACTGTTTTTT.